This T cell receptor beta chain comes out of a study of blood T cell repertoires in COVID-19. Per germline, CDR1 SNHLY and CDR2 FYNNEI. Deletions cut 6 bases from V and 2 bases from J, with 19 bases between. This CDR3 has 16 residues. TCRdb's copy holds only in-frame clones and misses some; the assay was immunoSEQ multiplex PCR. The profile covers roughly 100,000 clones, with more than 85% appearing a single time and 2.5% to 3.5% taken by the ten largest. The TCR comes from a man aged 45-65 years with active or convalescent COVID-19. Source material: peripheral blood. This chain links TRBV2 with TRBJ1-1; D ambiguous. The CDR3 nucleotides are TGTGCCAGCAGCGCGACGGGCTGGGAGGGAAACACTGAAGCTTTCTTT. Protein product: CASSATGWEGNTEAFF.